Presented here are 10 T cell receptor beta chains from one specimen sequenced in a study of response to subunit inactivated influenza vaccine. TCRdb reanalysed the RT-PCR reads using MiXCR and keeps one entry per CDR3 protein. The sample lists about 500,000 distinct CDR3 sequences; about 15% were seen once. Sample: CD4+ T cells sorted from PBMCs, taken around 25 months after vaccination. These receptors were collected from a man aged 50-75 years who received an inactivated influenza vaccine.

The V call is TRBV27, the J call TRBJ1-2; 7 bases are a match to TRBD1. J lost 8 bases, V lost 8 bases, and 14 bases had no gene match. Germline V CDR1 and CDR2: MNHEY, SMNVEV (reference sequence). CDR3 length: 14 amino acids. For the CDR3, the DNA is TGTGCCAGCCGCTCCACCCCACAGGGGTTCGGCTACACCTTC. Its translation is CASRSTPQGFGYTF.

This clonotype occurred many times. The rearrangement links TRBV5-5 to TRBJ2-5; 8 bases align to TRBD1. The germline V gene has CDR1 SGHKS and CDR2 YYEKEE (reference sequence). Germline trimming cut 1 base from V and 5 bases from J; bases unmatched to any gene: 10. This CDR3 is 16 amino acids long. The CDR3 sequence is CASSLSFQGAYETQYF. The CDR3, as DNA: TGTGCCAGCAGCTTGTCTTTCCAGGGGGCTTATGAGACCCAGTACTTC.

The chain uses TRBV15 and TRBJ2-2, with 7 bases identical to TRBD2. Germline V gives CDR1 LNHNV, CDR2 YYDKDF (reference sequence). V shed 1 base and J 7 bases; nucleotides not matched to a gene: 3. The CDR3 runs 14 residues. The CDR3 protein is CATSRGGGGGELFF. For the CDR3, the DNA is TGTGCCACCAGCAGAGGCGGGGGTGGCGGGGAGCTGTTTTTT.

The V and J genes are TRBV12-3 or TRBV12-4 and TRBJ1-1, with D uncertain. V dropped 3 bases and J dropped 0 bases, with 11 bases sitting between them. The CDR3 loop spans 15 amino acids. The CDR3 region has the DNA TGTGCCAGCAGTTTCGGCGCCAGGTTGAACACTGAAGCTTTCTTT. This translates into CASSFGARLNTEAFF.

This clonotype has only a few counts. CDR3 region: CASIIPRNTEAFF. The CDR3 DNA reads TGTGCCAGCATTATCCCGCGGAACACTGAAGCTTTCTTT. The rearrangement joins TRBV6-5 to TRBJ1-1; D ambiguous. The V gene's germline CDR1 is MNHEY and CDR2 SVGAGI. Trimming stripped 7 bases from V and 1 base from J, with 10 bases between. This CDR3 spans 13 amino acids.

This clonotype appeared many times. CDR3 coding DNA: TGTGCCAGCAGCTTCGGACAGGGGAGCACTGAAGCTTTCTTT. Translation: CASSFGQGSTEAFF. The rearrangement joins TRBV3-1 to TRBJ1-1, with TRBD1 matching over 9 bases. The V gene's germline CDR1 is LGHDT and CDR2 YNNKEL (reference sequence). The CDR3 runs to 14 residues. Trimming took 5 bases from V and 4 from J; bases not matched to a gene: 5.

This clonotype appeared a few times. This sequence joins TRBV12-3 or TRBV12-4 and TRBJ2-1; perhaps TRBD2 as D (6 bases). The V gene lost 1 base and the J gene lost 8 bases, with 9 bases spanning the gap. CDR3 size: 13 residues. CDR3 in DNA: TGTGCCAGCAGTTTAGGCGGGGCGTATGAGCAGTTCTTC. This gives the protein CASSLGGAYEQFF.

This clonotype was observed a few times. The chain combines TRBV5-1 with TRBJ2-5; TRBD2 agrees at 7 bases. The germline V gene encodes CDR1 SGHRS and CDR2 YFSETQ. CDR3 length equals 15 residues. The trim removed 0 bases at V and 2 bases at J, leaving 4 bases unmatched. CDR3 in amino acids: CASSLDPAGQETQYF. In nucleotides, the CDR3 is TGCGCCAGCAGCTTGGATCCAGCGGGGCAAGAGACCCAGTACTTC. Full variable domain (outside the CDR3, taken from reference TRBV5-1 and TRBJ2-5): KAGVTQTPRYLIKTRGQQVTLSCSPISGHRSVSWYQQTPGQGLQFLFEYFSETQRNKGNFPGRFSGRQFSNSRSEMNVSTLELGDSALYLCASSLDPAGQETQYFGPGTRLLVL.

A few counts support this clonotype. The rearrangement links TRBV14 to TRBJ2-5; 7 bases agree with TRBD1. This CDR3 has 15 residues. With 1 base clipped from V and 6 bases from J, the junction kept 8 bases outside the gene matches. Germline loops: CDR1 SGHDN, CDR2 FVKESK. In DNA, the CDR3 is TGTGCCAGCAGCCAAGCCTACAGGGGTATGAAGACCCAGTACTTC. Its protein product is CASSQAYRGMKTQYF.

This clonotype was observed at least ten times. The rearrangement joins TRBV7-2 to TRBJ2-1, with a tentative D call TRBD1 (6 bases). Trimming shortened V by 3 bases and J by 8 bases, and 14 bases separated the two germline ends. Germline CDR1 is SGHTA and CDR2 is FQGNSA. This CDR3 contains 14 residues. Here the CDR3 reads CASSFYWGLDEQFF. For the CDR3, the DNA is TGTGCCAGCAGCTTTTATTGGGGGCTGGATGAGCAGTTCTTC. The full variable domain, its missing parts supplied by reference TRBV7-2 and TRBJ2-1, is GAGVSQSPSNKVTEKGKDVELRCDPISGHTALYWYRQSLGQGLEFLIYFQGNSAPDKSGLPSDRFSAERTGGSVSTLTIQRTQQEDSAVYLCASSFYWGLDEQFFGPGTRLTVL.